Detailed here is one TCR beta chain. What it binds is not known. CDR1 and CDR2 from the germline V gene are SEHNR and FQNEAQ (reference sequence). Trimming took off 5 bases at V and 4 bases at J, with 12 bases between the two ends. This CDR3 region has 13 residues. Genomic DNA acted as the template from which TCR beta VDJ combination and CDR3 sequence profiling were carried out. TCRdb called the reads again in MiXCR, with one record for every CDR3 protein. The table lists approximately 160,000 distinct CDR3 sequences, around 45% of them singletons. These data are taken from a study of CD8+CD57+ T cells in acquired aplastic anemia. On the study more broadly: Healthy donor sequencing depth: 10 million to 10.8 million CD4+, fewer than 12 million CD8+ reads.

Study conclusions and caveats: Patients had around 30 CD8+ CDR3 sequences in common with controls (the shared set). Patients and controls had CD8+ Simpson's diversity values that were not significantly distinct.

The sample comprised sorted CD4+, CD8+, or CD8+CD57+ T cells (not recorded which) from PBMCs. The TCR was taken from a human donor in good health. The chain couples TRBV7-9 to TRBJ2-7; a weak D match, TRBD1 (6 bases). The CDR3 spells CASSAGQMYEQYF. In DNA, the CDR3 is TGTGCCAGCAGCGCTGGACAGATGTACGAGCAGTACTTC.